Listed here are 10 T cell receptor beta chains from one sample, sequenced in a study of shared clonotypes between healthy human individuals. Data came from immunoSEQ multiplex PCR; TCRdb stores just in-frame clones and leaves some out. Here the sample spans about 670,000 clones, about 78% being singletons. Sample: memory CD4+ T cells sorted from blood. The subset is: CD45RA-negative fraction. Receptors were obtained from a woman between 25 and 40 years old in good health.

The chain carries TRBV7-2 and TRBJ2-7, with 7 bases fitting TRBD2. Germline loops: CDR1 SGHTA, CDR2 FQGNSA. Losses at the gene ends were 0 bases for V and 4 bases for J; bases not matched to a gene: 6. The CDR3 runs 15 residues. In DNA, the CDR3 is TGTGCCAGCAGCTTAGCCGGGCTAGCGGCTTACGAGCAGTACTTC. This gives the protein CASSLAGLAAYEQYF.

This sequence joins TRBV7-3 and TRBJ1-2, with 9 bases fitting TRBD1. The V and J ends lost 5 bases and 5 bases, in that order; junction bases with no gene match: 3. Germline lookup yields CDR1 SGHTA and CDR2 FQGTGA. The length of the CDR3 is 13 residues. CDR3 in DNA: TGTGCCAGCAGCCCAGGACAGGGGTATGGCTACACCTTC. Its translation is CASSPGQGYGYTF.

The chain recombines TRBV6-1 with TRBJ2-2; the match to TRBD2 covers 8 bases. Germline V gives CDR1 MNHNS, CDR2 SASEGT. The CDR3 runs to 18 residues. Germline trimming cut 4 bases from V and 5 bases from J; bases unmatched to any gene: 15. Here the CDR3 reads CASSGPLLSGRGTGELFF. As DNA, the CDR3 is TGTGCCAGCAGTGGCCCCCTACTGAGCGGGAGAGGAACCGGGGAGCTGTTTTTT.

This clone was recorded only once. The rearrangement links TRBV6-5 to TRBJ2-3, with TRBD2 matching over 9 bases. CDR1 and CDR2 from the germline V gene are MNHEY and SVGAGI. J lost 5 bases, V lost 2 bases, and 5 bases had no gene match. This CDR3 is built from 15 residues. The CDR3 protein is CASSYAGGPKDTQYF. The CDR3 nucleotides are TGTGCCAGCAGTTACGCGGGAGGGCCGAAAGATACGCAGTATTTT.

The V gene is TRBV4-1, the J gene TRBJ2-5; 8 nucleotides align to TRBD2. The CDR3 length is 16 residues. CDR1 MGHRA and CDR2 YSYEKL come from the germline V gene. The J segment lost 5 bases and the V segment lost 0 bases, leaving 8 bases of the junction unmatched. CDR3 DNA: TGCGCCAGCAGCCAAGACGGAGCGGGAGCCCGGGAGACCCAGTACTTC. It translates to CASSQDGAGARETQYF.

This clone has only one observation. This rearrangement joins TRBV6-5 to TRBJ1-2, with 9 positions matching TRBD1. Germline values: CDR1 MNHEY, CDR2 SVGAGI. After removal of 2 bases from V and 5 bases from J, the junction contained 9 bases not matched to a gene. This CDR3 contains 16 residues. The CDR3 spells CASSYTAPGQGYGYTF. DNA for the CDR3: TGTGCCAGCAGTTACACGGCCCCGGGACAGGGTTATGGCTACACCTTC.

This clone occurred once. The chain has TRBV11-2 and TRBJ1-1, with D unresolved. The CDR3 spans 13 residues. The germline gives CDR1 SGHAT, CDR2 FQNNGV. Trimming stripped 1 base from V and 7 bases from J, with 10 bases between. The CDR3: CASSLGRESEAFF. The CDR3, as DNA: TGTGCCAGCAGCTTAGGAAGGGAGAGTGAAGCTTTCTTT. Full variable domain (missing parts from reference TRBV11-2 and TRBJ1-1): EAGVAQSPRYKIIEKRQSVAFWCNPISGHATLYWYQQILGQGPKLLIQFQNNGVVDDSQLPKDRFSAERLKGVDSTLKIQPAKLEDSAVYLCASSLGRESEAFFGQGTRLTVV.

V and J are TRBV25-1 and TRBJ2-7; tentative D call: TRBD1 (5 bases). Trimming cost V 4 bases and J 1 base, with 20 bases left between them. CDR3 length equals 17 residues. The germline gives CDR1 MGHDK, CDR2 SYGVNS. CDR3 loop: CASSGLGSTVNSYEQYF. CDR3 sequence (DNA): TGTGCCAGCAGTGGCCTGGGTTCGACAGTTAATTCCTACGAGCAGTACTTC.

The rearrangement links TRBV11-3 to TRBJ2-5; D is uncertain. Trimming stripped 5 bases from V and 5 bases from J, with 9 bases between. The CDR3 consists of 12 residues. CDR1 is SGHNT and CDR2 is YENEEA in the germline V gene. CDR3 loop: CASSKRDETQYF. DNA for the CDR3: TGTGCCAGCAGCAAAAGGGATGAGACCCAGTACTTC.

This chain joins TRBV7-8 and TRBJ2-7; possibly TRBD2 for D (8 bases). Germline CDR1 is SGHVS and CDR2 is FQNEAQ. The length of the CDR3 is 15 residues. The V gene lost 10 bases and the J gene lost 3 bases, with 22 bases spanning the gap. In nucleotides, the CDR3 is TGTGCCACTACTGTGGGGACTAGGGGGCTCTACGAGCAGTACTTC. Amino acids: CATTVGTRGLYEQYF.